Listed below are T cell receptor beta chains from one sample, sequenced in a study of CD8+CD57+ T cells in acquired aplastic anemia. TCRdb re-derived calls from the reads in MiXCR, one entry per CDR3 protein. The sample lists about 64,000 distinct CDR3 sequences, about 54% occurring once. Specimen: sorted CD4+, CD8+, or CD8+CD57+ T cells (not recorded which) from PBMCs. The receptors were sampled from a human donor in good health, serving as a control. CDR3s include the opening cysteine and the closing phenylalanine or tryptophan. D genes are given only for firm matches. Clone size is shown for a subset of rows, as once, few, many or a class of expanded clone.

CSARGSSGGSYNEQFF,TGCAGTGCTAGAGGATCGAGCGGGGGGTCCTACAATGAGCAGTTCTTC,TRBJ2-1,TRBD2,TRBV20-1,-,16
CASSKGGSYAEQYF,TGCGCCAGCAGTAAAGGGGGGAGTTACGCCGAGCAGTACTTC,TRBJ2-7,-,TRBV10-1,-,14
CASSQTGTGKDEQYF,TGTGCCAGTAGCCAAACAGGGACAGGGAAGGACGAGCAGTACTTC,TRBJ2-7,TRBD1,TRBV19,-,15
CASSQQGGYPYEQYF,TGTGCCAGCTCACAACAGGGTGGTTATCCCTACGAGCAGTACTTC,TRBJ2-7,-,TRBV18,many,15
CASSSGRWGETQYF,TGTGCCAGCAGCTCTGGACGGTGGGGGGAGACCCAGTACTTC,TRBJ2-5,-,TRBV7-8,-,14
CASSGHNPYNEQFF,TGTGCCAGCAGCGGACATAACCCCTACAATGAGCAGTTCTTC,TRBJ2-1,-,TRBV9,many,14
CASSLPDLKRNQPQHF,TGTGCCAGTAGCCTTCCGGACTTAAAAAGGAATCAGCCCCAGCATTTT,TRBJ1-5,-,TRBV19,many,16
CASSVGYNEQFF,TGTGCCAGCAGTGTGGGCTACAATGAGCAGTTCTTC,TRBJ2-1,-,TRBV2,-,12
CASSLTGTSAQETQYF,TGTGCCAGCAGCCTGACCGGGACTAGCGCCCAAGAGACCCAGTACTTC,TRBJ2-5,TRBD2,TRBV5-8,many,16
CASSERLPTDTQYF,TGTGCCAGCAGTGAACGACTTCCCACAGATACGCAGTATTTT,TRBJ2-3,-,TRBV2,-,14
CASSRGQSSGANVLTF,TGTGCCAGTAGTCGAGGACAGAGCTCTGGGGCCAACGTCCTGACTTTC,TRBJ2-6,-,TRBV19,-,16
CSARQQGNTEAFF,TGCAGTGCTAGGCAACAGGGGAACACTGAAGCTTTCTTT,TRBJ1-1,-,TRBV20-1,-,13
CASSLEGLNTEAFF,TGCGCCAGCAGCTTGGAGGGGTTGAACACTGAAGCTTTCTTT,TRBJ1-1,-,TRBV5-1,many,14
CASSSNDRITYGQYF,TGCGCCAGCAGCTCCAACGACAGGATAACCTACGGGCAGTATTTC,TRBJ2-7,-,TRBV5-1,-,15
CAISESRTNEKLFF,TGTGCCATCAGTGAGTCTAGGACAAATGAAAAACTGTTTTTT,TRBJ1-4,-,TRBV10-3,-,14
CAISARASGSWYEQYF,TGTGCCATCAGTGCTAGGGCTAGCGGGAGTTGGTACGAGCAGTACTTC,TRBJ2-7,TRBD2,TRBV10-3,-,16
CSVEEGQLNQPQHF,TGCAGCGTTGAAGAGGGGCAGCTCAATCAGCCCCAGCATTTT,TRBJ1-5,-,TRBV29-1,-,14
CSAPIRGSYEQYF,TGCAGTGCCCCGATCCGGGGATCCTACGAGCAGTACTTC,TRBJ2-7,-,TRBV20-1,-,13
CASSLFRGLETQYF,TGTGCCAGCAGCCTATTTAGGGGCCTAGAGACCCAGTACTTC,TRBJ2-5,-,TRBV7-2,-,14
CASSPGHSGGDTDTQYF,TGTGCCAGCAGCCCCGGGCACAGCGGGGGGGACACAGATACGCAGTATTTT,TRBJ2-3,TRBD2,TRBV11-2,many,17
CAISSRGLDTEAFF,TGTGCCATCAGCTCACGAGGATTGGACACTGAAGCTTTCTTT,TRBJ1-1,-,TRBV10-3,-,14
CASSFEGTLHNEQFF,TGTGCCAGTAGTTTCGAGGGTACGCTACACAATGAGCAGTTCTTC,TRBJ2-1,-,TRBV19,-,15
CSVHTGYYTSTDTQYF,TGCAGTGTCCATACGGGATACTACACTAGCACAGATACGCAGTATTTT,TRBJ2-3,-,TRBV20-1,-,16
CASSFQGTATNEKLFF,TGTGCCAGCAGCTTCCAGGGGACAGCAACTAATGAAAAACTGTTTTTT,TRBJ1-4,TRBD1,TRBV7-8,-,16
CASSLPRDTQYF,TGTGCCAGCAGCTTACCTCGAGATACGCAGTATTTT,TRBJ2-3,-,TRBV7-9,-,12
CASSLGPLLGETQYF,TGTGCCAGCAGTCTCGGGCCGCTGCTGGGGGAGACCCAGTACTTC,TRBJ2-5,-,TRBV25-1,medium-sized,15
CASSLVTGGRGYTF,TGTGCCAGCAGCTTAGTGACAGGGGGTCGTGGCTACACCTTC,TRBJ1-2,TRBD1,TRBV7-2,-,14
CVSIPEPGHEHF,TGTGTCAGTATTCCGGAACCGGGACATGAGCATTTT,TRBJ1-5,-,TRBV19,-,12
CASSEPRGRAAYEQYF,TGTGCCAGCAGTGAACCCAGGGGGAGAGCCGCCTACGAGCAGTACTTC,TRBJ2-7,TRBD1,TRBV6-1,-,16
CAISRSIEGDTEAFF,TGTGCCATCAGCCGGTCTATCGAGGGGGACACTGAAGCTTTCTTT,TRBJ1-1,-,TRBV10-3,-,15
CASSFASPLHF,TGTGCCAGCAGCTTTGCCTCACCCCTCCACTTT,TRBJ1-6,-,TRBV7-2,-,11
CATGDRSVYEQYF,TGTGCCACCGGGGACAGATCCGTCTACGAGCAGTACTTC,TRBJ2-7,TRBD1,TRBV24-1,-,13
CASSPRDYRNNEQFF,TGTGCCAGCAGTCCCCGGGACTACCGTAACAATGAGCAGTTCTTC,TRBJ2-1,TRBD2,TRBV12-3/TRBV12-4,few,15
CSVAQAYGYTF,TGCAGCGTTGCCCAGGCCTATGGCTACACCTTC,TRBJ1-2,-,TRBV29-1,-,11
CASSVDGGRFSSGNTIYF,TGTGCCAGCAGCGTAGATGGGGGGAGGTTTTCCTCTGGAAACACCATATATTTT,TRBJ1-3,-,TRBV9,many,18
CSARGQGPNQPQHF,TGCAGTGCTAGGGGACAGGGCCCAAATCAGCCCCAGCATTTT,TRBJ1-5,TRBD1,TRBV20-1,-,14
CASSVGGVDTEAFF,TGCGCCAGCAGCGTGGGAGGGGTGGACACTGAAGCTTTCTTT,TRBJ1-1,-,TRBV5-1,-,14
CAWSVSAGPYEQYF,TGTGCCTGGAGTGTCTCGGCAGGTCCCTACGAGCAGTACTTC,TRBJ2-7,-,TRBV30,many,14
CASSIPSPSGGGNEQFF,TGTGCCAGCAGTATCCCTTCCCCTAGCGGTGGGGGCAATGAGCAGTTCTTC,TRBJ2-1,TRBD2,TRBV12-3/TRBV12-4,many,17
CASSQDRRQANTEAFF,TGCGCCAGCAGCCAAGATCGACGGCAGGCCAACACTGAAGCTTTCTTT,TRBJ1-1,-,TRBV4-1,many,16
CASSLALLVGGHGNTEAFF,TGTGCCAGCAGTTTAGCGCTACTTGTGGGCGGCCATGGAAACACTGAAGCTTTCTTT,TRBJ1-1,-,TRBV12-3/TRBV12-4,many,19
CASKGGVNYGYTF,TGTGCCAGCAAGGGGGGGGTCAACTATGGCTACACCTTC,TRBJ1-2,-,TRBV7-2,-,13
CASSIPPATGGQGVPLAFF,TGTGCCAGTAGTATACCACCTGCGACCGGAGGACAGGGAGTTCCTTTAGCTTTCTTT,TRBJ1-1,TRBD1,TRBV19,many,19
CSVRDRGNTGELFF,TGCAGCGTCAGAGACAGGGGAAACACCGGGGAGCTGTTTTTT,TRBJ2-2,TRBD1,TRBV29-1,-,14
CASRTHDSPLHF,TGTGCCAGCAGGACACACGACTCACCCCTCCACTTT,TRBJ1-6,-,TRBV2,-,12
CSVEAGLAGNNEQFF,TGCAGCGTCGAAGCGGGACTAGCGGGAAACAATGAGCAGTTCTTC,TRBJ2-1,TRBD2,TRBV29-1,-,15
CASSIVGVITSSTDTQYF,TGTGCCAGTAGTATAGTGGGGGTAATCACCTCTAGCACAGATACGCAGTATTTT,TRBJ2-3,-,TRBV19,-,18
CASSLWGFPNNEQFF,TGTGCCAGCAGCTTATGGGGGTTTCCAAACAATGAGCAGTTCTTC,TRBJ2-1,-,TRBV7-6,many,15
CASRFTAFNQPQHF,TGTGCCAGTAGATTCACAGCCTTCAATCAGCCCCAGCATTTT,TRBJ1-5,-,TRBV19,-,14
CATSHQGQGFNEQFF,TGTGCCACCAGTCATCAGGGACAGGGGTTTAATGAGCAGTTCTTC,TRBJ2-1,TRBD1,TRBV24-1,-,15
CASSPPQGFDYGYTF,TGTGCCAGCAGCCCCCCCCAGGGGTTTGACTATGGCTACACCTTC,TRBJ1-2,-,TRBV7-2,many,15
CASSYLGSYNEQFF,TGTGCCAGCAGTTACCTTGGCTCCTACAATGAGCAGTTCTTC,TRBJ2-1,-,TRBV6-6,many,14
CSVNPRQSGGETQYF,TGCAGCGTTAACCCGAGGCAGTCGGGCGGAGAGACCCAGTACTTC,TRBJ2-5,-,TRBV29-1,-,15
CASSLEVGRKDEQYF,TGTGCCAGCAGCTTAGAGGTCGGTCGCAAGGACGAGCAGTACTTC,TRBJ2-7,-,TRBV7-9,-,15
CASSTGTSGDQETQYF,TGTGCCAGCAGTACCGGGACTAGCGGGGACCAAGAGACCCAGTACTTC,TRBJ2-5,TRBD2,TRBV2,-,16
CASSALGGNTEAFF,TGTGCCAGCAGCGCTTTGGGAGGTAACACTGAAGCTTTCTTT,TRBJ1-1,-,TRBV2,medium-sized,14
CASSDPRGLNQPQHF,TGTGCCAGTAGTGACCCGCGGGGGTTAAATCAGCCCCAGCATTTT,TRBJ1-5,-,TRBV19,many,15
CASSQDSGNYGYTF,TGTGCCAGCAGCCAAGATTCGGGGAACTATGGCTACACCTTC,TRBJ1-2,-,TRBV3-1,many,14
CASSLVSVTAYGYTF,TGTGCCAGCAGCTTAGTGTCGGTTACCGCCTATGGCTACACCTTC,TRBJ1-2,-,TRBV7-2,once,15
CASSQSPRYEQYF,TGTGCCAGCAGCCAATCACCCCGATACGAGCAGTACTTC,TRBJ2-7,-,TRBV7-2,-,13